This T cell receptor (beta chain) is from a study of vaccination and CD4 T cells after COVID-19 (dated 2022 in TCRdb). A note on the overall study: Convalescent patients had a positive SARS-CoV-2 result on nasal swab PCR, and of these patients, nine had mild disease and one had severe disease. Six males and four females were included in the convalescent cohort, with two Hispanic individuals, seven Caucasians, two Asians and one multiracial person represented. Post-vaccine blood samples were obtained a median of approximately 74 days after the second vaccine dose, with a range of roughly 12 to 250 days. Post-COVID blood samples were collected from convalescent patients a median of roughly 100 days after diagnosis, with a range of roughly 35 to 161 days. Participants received two doses of either the Pfizer-BioNTech BNT162b2 vaccine (n=8) or the Moderna mRNA-1273 vaccine (n=2). The spike-specific CD4+ TCR repertoire was compared before and after mRNA vaccination in ten to eleven COVID-19 convalescent patients and a handful of infection-naive healthy vaccine recipients. General conclusions and limits of the study: Of the vaccine-specific clones found in convalescent patients, nearly all (304 of 307) were mono-reactive for SARS-CoV-2 spike instead of being cross-reactive with common cold coronaviruses. The median number of SARS-CoV-2-reactive clonotypes rose from around 21 after infection to some 40 after vaccination, but the change was not significant. The number of convalescent patients in the study was relatively small, and the study did not examine early timepoints following natural infection. Among the post-vaccine SARS-CoV-2-reactive clones in convalescent patients, a median about 89% showed up only after vaccination, which suggests vaccine-specific priming.

V is reduced by 5 bases and J by 2 bases, leaving a spacing of 19 bases between them. CDR1 and CDR2, per the germline V gene, are SGHDN and FVKESK. The cysteine opens and the phenylalanine closes a CDR3 of 16 amino acids. This entry keeps only the CDR3 DNA: 48 bases, framed from base 1. Library method: PCR. The sample was run on an Illumina iSeq 100. In the source study's methods: Non-productive sequences were filtered out, and CDR3s that did not start with C, did not end with F or W, or were shorter than 7 amino acids were discarded. Using R version 3.6.1, CDR3 homology was evaluated through Levenshtein distances (stringdist) along with unrooted phylogenetic trees (ape). TCRdb applied fastp at Q25 and MiXCR to the public reads, then kept only in-frame beta chains. CDR3 protein duplicates are merged, each entry listing the most common genes and DNA. These V and J calls derive from TCRdb rather than the authors' analysis. This sample is represented by roughly 22,000 distinct CDR3 sequences; under 75% of them were singletons. Over 0.75% of the sample lies in the top ten.

In regard to this clonotype: The antigen it recognizes is unknown. Per-base qualities were not stored, and no clone one base away is much larger.

The convalescent patients' positive SARS-CoV-2 PCR tests were from March to December 2020, which was before the Alpha, Beta and Delta variants emerged in the United States. Ficoll-Paque Plus gradient centrifugation was used to isolate PBMCs from whole blood, and the isolated PBMCs were then either used fresh or cryopreserved at -140C. The sequence derives from a human donor who had recovered from COVID-19. The rearrangement combines TRBV14 with TRBJ2-7; a confident D gene designation cannot be given. Sample: CD4+ T cells from blood, taken before SARS-CoV-2 vaccination. The nucleotide sequence is given as TGTGCCAGCAGCGCCTACCTTGGACCGGGTGCCTACGAGCAGTACTTC. Its protein is CASSAYLGPGAYEQYF.